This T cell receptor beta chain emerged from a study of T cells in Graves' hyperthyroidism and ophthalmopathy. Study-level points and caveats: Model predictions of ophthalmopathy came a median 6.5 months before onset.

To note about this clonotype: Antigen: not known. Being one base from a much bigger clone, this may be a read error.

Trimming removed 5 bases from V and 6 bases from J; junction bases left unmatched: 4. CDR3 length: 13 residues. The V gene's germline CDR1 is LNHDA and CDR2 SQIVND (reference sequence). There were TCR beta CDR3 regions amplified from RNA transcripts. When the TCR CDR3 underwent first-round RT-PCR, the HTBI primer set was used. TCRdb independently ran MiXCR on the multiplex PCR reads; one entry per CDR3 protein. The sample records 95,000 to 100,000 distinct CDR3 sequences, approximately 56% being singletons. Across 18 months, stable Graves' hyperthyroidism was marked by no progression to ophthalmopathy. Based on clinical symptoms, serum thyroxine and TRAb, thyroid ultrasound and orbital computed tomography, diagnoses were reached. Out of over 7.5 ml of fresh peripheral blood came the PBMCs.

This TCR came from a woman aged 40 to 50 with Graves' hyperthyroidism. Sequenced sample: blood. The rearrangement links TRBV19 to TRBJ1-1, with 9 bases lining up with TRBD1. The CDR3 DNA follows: TGTGCCAGTAGTCGGGACAGGGTCCCTGAAGCTTTCTTT. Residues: CASSRDRVPEAFF. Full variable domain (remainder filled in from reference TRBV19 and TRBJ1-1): DGGITQSPKYLFRKEGQNVTLSCEQNLNHDAMYWYRQDPGQGLRLIYYSQIVNDFQKGDIAEGYSVSREKKESFPLTVTSAQKNPTAFYLCASSRDRVPEAFFGQGTRLTVV.